The rows below give T cell receptor beta chains drawn from one sample of a study of CD8 T cells in ankylosing spondylitis. MiXCR was run by TCRdb on the 5' RACE reads, yielding one entry per CDR3 protein. The data contain a few hundred thousand distinct CDR3 sequences, 6.5% to 10% of them singletons. The sample comprised blood, either unsorted or a sorted T cell fraction (not recorded which). These receptors came from a male donor with ankylosing spondylitis. Each CDR3 is given with its conserved first and last residue. The order of the fields is D gene, J gene, V gene, clone size, CDR3 DNA, CDR3 protein. A D gene is named only where the DNA matches it firmly. Clone size is not always given. Where it is, it says once, few, many or a class for expanded clones.

D: -
J: TRBJ1-1
V: TRBV7-9
size: many
DNA: TGTGCCAGCAGCGTGGTGGACAAAGCTTTCTTT
CDR3: CASSVVDKAFF

D: -
J: TRBJ2-7
V: TRBV7-2
size: many
DNA: TGTGCCAGCAGCTCGGGAGGAGGGGGCTATGGGATCGAGCAGTACTTC
CDR3: CASSSGGGGYGIEQYF

D: -
J: TRBJ1-5
V: TRBV29-1
size: -
DNA: TGCAGCGGTGACCGGGGGAATCAGCCCCAGCATTTT
CDR3: CSGDRGNQPQHF

D: -
J: TRBJ2-7
V: TRBV2
size: few
DNA: TGTGCCGGAGGTCTTTCCGGCGGGGCCTACGAGCAGTACTTC
CDR3: CAGGLSGGAYEQYF

D: -
J: TRBJ2-1
V: TRBV9
size: -
DNA: TGTGCCAGCAGCGTAGGCGATCACAATGAGCAGTTCTTC
CDR3: CASSVGDHNEQFF

D: TRBD1
J: TRBJ1-1
V: TRBV20-1
size: -
DNA: TGCAGTGCTAGCCCAAGGGACAGAGTGAACACTGAAGCTTTCTTT
CDR3: CSASPRDRVNTEAFF

D: -
J: TRBJ2-7
V: TRBV6-5
size: -
DNA: TGTGCCAGCAGTTACTCCGGAGGGGAGAGGGAGCAGTACTTC
CDR3: CASSYSGGEREQYF

D: TRBD2
J: TRBJ2-7
V: TRBV25-1
size: -
DNA: TGTGCCAGCAGTGAATATCCCCTAGCGGGAGGCTCCGAGCAGTACTTC
CDR3: CASSEYPLAGGSEQYF

D: TRBD1
J: TRBJ2-7
V: TRBV10-3
size: many
DNA: TGTGCCATCAGACCGGGACAGGGGGGTACGGAGCAGTACTTC
CDR3: CAIRPGQGGTEQYF

D: -
J: TRBJ2-1
V: TRBV9
size: -
DNA: TGTGCCAGCAGCGTAGCGAATGAGCAGTTCTTC
CDR3: CASSVANEQFF

D: TRBD1
J: TRBJ1-4
V: TRBV12-3/TRBV12-4
size: few
DNA: TGTGCCAGCAGTTCTCCGGACAGGGATATCAATGAAAAACTGTTTTTT
CDR3: CASSSPDRDINEKLFF

D: -
J: TRBJ2-1
V: TRBV7-3
size: few
DNA: TGTGCCAGCAGCCCTCACTCTGACTCCTCCGGCTACAATGAGCAGTTCTTC
CDR3: CASSPHSDSSGYNEQFF

D: -
J: TRBJ2-7
V: TRBV7-2
size: -
DNA: TGTGCCAGCAGCTTAGAATCAGGGGTTAGTGCCTACGAGCAGTACTTC
CDR3: CASSLESGVSAYEQYF

D: -
J: TRBJ1-6
V: TRBV5-1
size: -
DNA: TGCGCCAGCAGCTCGGAAGGTCGCGGGTCCAGCGTCTCACCCCTCCACTTT
CDR3: CASSSEGRGSSVSPLHF

D: TRBD2
J: TRBJ2-5
V: TRBV29-1
size: few
DNA: TGCAGCGTTGGGAGCGGGAACTCTGAGACCCAGTACTTC
CDR3: CSVGSGNSETQYF

D: -
J: TRBJ1-2
V: TRBV18
size: few
DNA: TGTGCCAGCTCACCAGACGCAGACCCTCGTGGCTACACCTTC
CDR3: CASSPDADPRGYTF

D: -
J: TRBJ1-2
V: TRBV5-6
size: many
DNA: TGTGCCAGCAGCTATGACAGCGTGTATGGCTACACCTTC
CDR3: CASSYDSVYGYTF

D: TRBD2
J: TRBJ2-2
V: TRBV5-1
size: many
DNA: TGCGCCAGCAGAAATAGCGGGAGGGCCAGCAACGGGGAGCTGTTTTTT
CDR3: CASRNSGRASNGELFF

D: -
J: TRBJ1-1
V: TRBV20-1
size: -
DNA: TGCAGTGTGTTGGCGAGAGGGAGAAGGAACACTGAAGCTTTCTTT
CDR3: CSVLARGRRNTEAFF

D: -
J: TRBJ2-3
V: TRBV28
size: few
DNA: TGTGCCAGCAGTTCCAGCTCTCTAGCAGCTGGCCGTGTCACAGATACGCAGTATTTT
CDR3: CASSSSSLAAGRVTDTQYF

D: -
J: TRBJ2-2
V: TRBV9
size: many
DNA: TGTGCCAGCAGCTCCTGGAACACCGGGGAGCTGTTTTTT
CDR3: CASSSWNTGELFF

D: TRBD1
J: TRBJ2-1
V: TRBV12-3/TRBV12-4
size: many
DNA: TGTGCCAGCAGTTCCGGACAGGGAATACATAGCAATGAGCAGTTCTTC
CDR3: CASSSGQGIHSNEQFF

D: TRBD2
J: TRBJ2-1
V: TRBV7-2
size: many
DNA: TGTGCCAGCAGCTTATCTCCCCCGGGGACTAGCGGACAACGGAGGGGTTGCAATGAGCAGTTCTTC
CDR3: CASSLSPPGTSGQRRGCNEQFF

D: -
J: TRBJ1-2
V: TRBV6-1
size: few
DNA: TGTGCCAGCAGTCAACAGGTTCCCCGTTGGTCTGGCTACACCTTC
CDR3: CASSQQVPRWSGYTF

D: -
J: TRBJ2-3
V: TRBV20-1
size: many
DNA: TGCAGTGCTAAAGGCCCCCTGGGCACCACAGATACGCAGTATTTT
CDR3: CSAKGPLGTTDTQYF

D: -
J: TRBJ1-2
V: TRBV5-1
size: -
DNA: TGCGCCAGCAGCCCACCGGGAGGGGCTAGAGCTAACTATGGCTACACCTTC
CDR3: CASSPPGGARANYGYTF

D: -
J: TRBJ1-5
V: TRBV20-1
size: many
DNA: TGCAGTGCTAGGGAATTAACATCTCCCCAAAATCAGCCCCAGCATTTT
CDR3: CSARELTSPQNQPQHF

D: TRBD2
J: TRBJ2-7
V: TRBV20-1
size: few
DNA: TGCAGTGCTAGCTATAGCGGGAGGGCCGACTACGAGCAGTACTTC
CDR3: CSASYSGRADYEQYF

D: TRBD2
J: TRBJ2-1
V: TRBV7-9
size: many
DNA: TGTGCCAGCAGCTTGAGACTAGCGGGAAGATATGAGCAGTTCTTC
CDR3: CASSLRLAGRYEQFF

D: -
J: TRBJ2-3
V: TRBV24-1
size: few
DNA: TGTGCCACCAGCAAGCGGTGGGGCTCCACAGATACGCAGTATTTT
CDR3: CATSKRWGSTDTQYF

D: -
J: TRBJ1-3
V: TRBV28
size: many
DNA: TGTGCCAGCAGTTTATGGGGAGGGACCACCATATATTTT
CDR3: CASSLWGGTTIYF

D: -
J: TRBJ1-3
V: TRBV12-3/TRBV12-4
size: many
DNA: TGTGCCAGCAGTCTCTACAGGGCGGACACCATATATTTT
CDR3: CASSLYRADTIYF

D: -
J: TRBJ1-2
V: TRBV3-1
size: many
DNA: TGTGCCAGCTCCGAGGGAACTGTGAACTATGGCTACACCTTC
CDR3: CASSEGTVNYGYTF

D: -
J: TRBJ2-1
V: TRBV12-3/TRBV12-4
size: many
DNA: TGTGCCAGCAGCCCGAACGAGAATGAGCAGTTCTTC
CDR3: CASSPNENEQFF

D: -
J: TRBJ2-2
V: TRBV18
size: -
DNA: TGTGCCAGCTCACCGCGACCTCTACCGGGCGAGACCGGGGAGCTGTTTTTT
CDR3: CASSPRPLPGETGELFF

D: TRBD2
J: TRBJ2-1
V: TRBV20-1
size: few
DNA: TGCAGTGCTAGAGATTTTCTAGCGGTCCGGGGGGAGCAGTTCTTC
CDR3: CSARDFLAVRGEQFF

D: TRBD2
J: TRBJ2-5
V: TRBV4-1
size: -
DNA: TGCGCCAGCAGCCAAGGTTTCGGCGGGAGGGTCGAAGAGACCCAGTACTTC
CDR3: CASSQGFGGRVEETQYF

D: -
J: TRBJ2-1
V: TRBV29-1
size: -
DNA: TGCAGCGTTGAAGATATGGGCCTAAGGGGGTTAGATGAGCAGTTCTTC
CDR3: CSVEDMGLRGLDEQFF

D: -
J: TRBJ2-7
V: TRBV5-1
size: few
DNA: TGCGCCAGCAGCCCGGTTTTGGGGGGCTCCTACGAGCAGTACTTC
CDR3: CASSPVLGGSYEQYF

D: -
J: TRBJ2-2
V: TRBV13
size: few
DNA: TGTGCCAGCAGCTTAAGGCCCCGCACCGGGGAGCTGTTTTTT
CDR3: CASSLRPRTGELFF

D: -
J: TRBJ2-1
V: TRBV28
size: -
DNA: TGTGCCAGCTATGATTCGGGGGGCCCCTACAATGAGCAGTTCTTC
CDR3: CASYDSGGPYNEQFF

D: TRBD2
J: TRBJ2-3
V: TRBV5-6
size: many
DNA: TGTGCCAGCAGCTTCCATGCGGGAGGGCAGTATTTT
CDR3: CASSFHAGGQYF

D: TRBD1
J: TRBJ2-1
V: TRBV29-1
size: few
DNA: TGCAGCGTTGGGACAGGGGCCTACAATGAGCAGTTCTTC
CDR3: CSVGTGAYNEQFF

D: -
J: TRBJ1-1
V: TRBV20-1
size: few
DNA: TGCAGTGCTAGAGGCGGGTTACCTGACACTGAAGCTTTCTTT
CDR3: CSARGGLPDTEAFF

D: TRBD1
J: TRBJ2-5
V: TRBV10-3
size: many
DNA: TGTGCCATCAGTGACCTAGGACAGGCGACAATAGGGGAGACCCAGTACTTC
CDR3: CAISDLGQATIGETQYF

D: TRBD2
J: TRBJ2-7
V: TRBV20-1
size: few
DNA: TGCAGTACCACCGGGGGGGAGGAGCAGTACTTC
CDR3: CSTTGGEEQYF

D: TRBD2
J: TRBJ2-5
V: TRBV20-1
size: few
DNA: TGCAGTGCCGACGGTGGAGCGGGAGGTGAGACCCAGTACTTC
CDR3: CSADGGAGGETQYF

D: -
J: TRBJ2-1
V: TRBV29-1
size: many
DNA: TGCAGCGTTGAGCAGAGCCCCACTTACAATGAGCAGTTCTTC
CDR3: CSVEQSPTYNEQFF

D: -
J: TRBJ2-7
V: TRBV7-6
size: many
DNA: TGTGCCAGCAGCTTAGAGGGGCCCCTGGACGAGCAGTACTTC
CDR3: CASSLEGPLDEQYF

D: TRBD2
J: TRBJ2-7
V: TRBV7-9
size: -
DNA: TGTGCCAGCAGAGGACTAGCGGGAGTGTACGAGCAGTACTTC
CDR3: CASRGLAGVYEQYF

D: -
J: TRBJ2-7
V: TRBV7-3
size: many
DNA: TGTGCCAGCAGCTTAATAGCTGGGACCTACGAGCAGTACTTC
CDR3: CASSLIAGTYEQYF

D: -
J: TRBJ2-5
V: TRBV20-1
size: few
DNA: TGCAGTGCTAGACAAGAGACCCAGTACTTC
CDR3: CSARQETQYF

D: -
J: TRBJ1-6
V: TRBV7-8
size: few
DNA: TGTGCCAGCAGCTTAGCTCCGGGACACAATAATTCACCCCTCCACTTT
CDR3: CASSLAPGHNNSPLHF

D: TRBD1
J: TRBJ2-5
V: TRBV7-2
size: many
DNA: TGTGCCAGCAGCATCTCGGACAGGATGGTTGAAGAGACCCAGTACTTC
CDR3: CASSISDRMVEETQYF

D: -
J: TRBJ2-3
V: TRBV28
size: -
DNA: TGTGCCAGCAGGGCTCATACAGATACGCAGTATTTT
CDR3: CASRAHTDTQYF

D: -
J: TRBJ2-2
V: TRBV24-1
size: -
DNA: TGTGCCACCAGTGATTCGAGGGTTGGGGAGCTGTTTTTT
CDR3: CATSDSRVGELFF

D: TRBD2
J: TRBJ2-3
V: TRBV2
size: -
DNA: TGTGCCAGCAGTAATCAGGGACTACGCACAGATACGCAGTATTTT
CDR3: CASSNQGLRTDTQYF

D: -
J: TRBJ1-4
V: TRBV28
size: -
DNA: TGTGCCACTTCCCCCGGGCCTGAGAATGAAAAACTGTTTTTT
CDR3: CATSPGPENEKLFF

D: -
J: TRBJ2-7
V: TRBV4-2
size: -
DNA: TGTGCCAGCAGCCAAGATCCTTGGGTAGTCGGGGGACGCGAGCAGTACTTC
CDR3: CASSQDPWVVGGREQYF